Listed below are T cell receptor beta chains from one sample, sequenced in a study of T cell responses to AZD1222 COVID-19 vaccine. Sequenced by immunoSEQ multiplex PCR; TCRdb stores in-frame clones only, minus some. The table includes 150,000 to 200,000 clones, less than 95% detected once. The sample consisted of peripheral blood, taken on day 0 of AZD1222 vaccination. These receptors all stem from an adult in good health. CDR3s include the opening cysteine and the closing phenylalanine or tryptophan. A D gene is named only where the DNA matches it firmly. Size tells how often a clone was seen (once, few, many) or the class of an expanded clone, and some rows leave it out.

V gene,clone size,J gene,D gene,CDR3 protein,CDR3 DNA
TRBV19,few,TRBJ1-5,NA,CASSPGHVMSNQPQHF,TGTGCCAGTAGTCCGGGACACGTCATGAGCAATCAGCCCCAGCATTTT
TRBV7-9,NA,TRBJ2-3,TRBD2,CASSLSHTSGTTDTQYF,TGTGCCAGCAGCCTGTCGCATACTAGCGGGACCACAGATACGCAGTATTTT
TRBV6-5,NA,TRBJ1-5,NA,CASSYSPQGGNQPQHF,TGTGCCAGCAGTTACTCACCCCAGGGTGGCAATCAGCCCCAGCATTTT
TRBV10-3,NA,TRBJ2-7,NA,CAISFQGPGNEQYF,TGTGCCATCAGCTTCCAGGGCCCCGGGAACGAGCAGTACTTC
TRBV30,NA,TRBJ1-5,NA,CAWSNSGHPNQPQHF,TGTGCCTGGAGTAACTCGGGGCACCCCAATCAGCCCCAGCATTTT
TRBV2,once,TRBJ1-6,NA,CASSGTDYNSPLHF,TGTGCCAGCAGTGGGACAGACTACAATTCACCCCTCCACTTT
TRBV11-2,once,TRBJ2-7,NA,CASSSYSLRYEQYF,TGTGCCAGCAGCTCATACTCGCTTCGGTACGAGCAGTACTTC
TRBV6-2/TRBV6-3,NA,TRBJ1-2,NA,CASSSSSVPNYGYTF,TGTGCCAGCAGTTCGTCCAGCGTACCTAACTATGGCTACACCTTC
TRBV6-2/TRBV6-3,NA,TRBJ1-5,TRBD1,CASSGDRHQPQHF,TGTGCCAGCAGTGGGGACAGGCATCAGCCCCAGCATTTT
TRBV20-1,NA,TRBJ2-1,NA,CSALYNEQFF,TGCAGTGCCTTATACAATGAGCAGTTCTTC
TRBV24-1,NA,TRBJ2-2,TRBD2,CATSSGSTSGGDTGELFF,TGTGCCACCAGTTCAGGCTCCACTAGCGGGGGGGACACCGGGGAGCTGTTTTTT
TRBV9,NA,TRBJ1-2,NA,CASSDRVHYGYTF,TGTGCCAGCAGCGACAGGGTTCACTATGGCTACACCTTC
TRBV4-3,NA,TRBJ2-1,NA,CASSQDLGGNEQFF,TGCGCCAGCAGCCAAGACCTCGGGGGCAATGAGCAGTTCTTC
TRBV25-1,NA,TRBJ1-2,NA,CASKLSHGGYTF,TGTGCCAGCAAACTATCACACGGCGGCTACACCTTC
TRBV29-1,NA,TRBJ1-1,NA,CSVRPGGNTEAFF,TGCAGCGTTAGGCCTGGCGGGAACACTGAAGCTTTCTTT
TRBV7-8,NA,TRBJ1-2,TRBD1,CASSHHYPGQSNYGYTF,TGTGCCAGCAGCCACCACTACCCGGGACAGAGCAATTATGGCTACACCTTC
TRBV5-1,NA,TRBJ1-1,TRBD1,CASSGQGGGTEAFF,TGCGCCAGCTCCGGACAGGGGGGAGGCACTGAAGCTTTCTTT
TRBV7-2,NA,TRBJ1-5,NA,CASSPPGRGQPQHF,TGTGCCAGCAGTCCCCCCGGGCGAGGTCAGCCCCAGCATTTT
TRBV2,NA,TRBJ2-2,NA,CASSEGKEGTGELFF,TGTGCCAGCAGTGAAGGAAAGGAAGGCACCGGGGAGCTGTTTTTT
TRBV7-3,NA,TRBJ2-2,NA,CASSSLGGELFF,TGTGCCAGCAGCTCTCTGGGCGGGGAGCTGTTTTTT
TRBV18,NA,TRBJ1-2,TRBD1,CASSPTLQGDGGYTF,TGTGCCAGCTCACCAACCTTACAGGGGGACGGTGGCTACACCTTC
TRBV3-1/TRBV3-2,NA,TRBJ2-7,NA,CASSRQGGSYEQYF,TGTGCCAGCAGCCGTCAGGGGGGTTCCTACGAGCAGTACTTC
TRBV18,NA,TRBJ2-7,NA,CASSPPVEEGGLYEQYF,TGTGCCAGCTCACCACCTGTTGAGGAAGGCGGGCTCTACGAGCAGTACTTC
TRBV28,NA,TRBJ1-5,NA,CASSHHLGGGFNQPQHF,TGTGCCAGCAGCCACCATCTGGGAGGGGGATTCAATCAGCCCCAGCATTTT
TRBV27,once,TRBJ1-6,NA,CASSYKQGSYNSPLHF,TGTGCCAGCAGTTACAAACAGGGCTCCTATAATTCACCCCTCCACTTT
TRBV19,NA,TRBJ2-1,NA,CASNAEEGYNEQFF,TGTGCCAGTAACGCGGAGGAAGGGTACAATGAGCAGTTCTTC
TRBV6-2/TRBV6-3,NA,TRBJ1-5,NA,CASSRNSNQPQHF,TGTGCCAGCAGTCGGAATAGCAATCAGCCCCAGCATTTT
TRBV5-6,NA,TRBJ2-7,NA,CASSLTTYEQYF,TGTGCCAGCAGCTTGACGACCTACGAGCAGTACTTC
TRBV4-1,NA,TRBJ1-1,TRBD1,CASSQVGQQMNTEAFF,TGCGCCAGCAGCCAAGTGGGACAGCAAATGAACACTGAAGCTTTCTTT
TRBV29-1,NA,TRBJ2-7,TRBD2,CSVGSGVAYEQYF,TGCAGCGTTGGTAGCGGGGTAGCCTACGAGCAGTACTTC
TRBV5-5,NA,TRBJ1-5,NA,CASSLQNTNQPQHF,TGTGCCAGCAGCCTTCAGAACACCAATCAGCCCCAGCATTTT
TRBV9,NA,TRBJ2-3,TRBD2,CASSRTSGSSLTQYF,TGTGCCAGCAGCCGCACTAGCGGGAGTTCCCTTACGCAGTATTTT
TRBV5-4,NA,TRBJ2-7,NA,CASSLLPRLEQYF,TGTGCCAGCAGCTTGCTCCCGCGGCTAGAGCAGTACTTC
TRBV4-1,NA,TRBJ1-2,TRBD1,CASSQDQTGGNYGYTF,TGCGCCAGCAGCCAAGATCAGACAGGGGGCAACTATGGCTACACCTTC
TRBV7-2,NA,TRBJ2-2,NA,CASSFRWDSIAGELFF,TGTGCCAGCAGCTTTCGATGGGATAGTATCGCCGGGGAGCTGTTTTTT
TRBV5-1,NA,TRBJ2-7,NA,CASSLGDLAAGEQYF,TGCGCCAGCAGCTTGGGGGACTTAGCCGCTGGGGAGCAGTACTTC
TRBV2,NA,TRBJ2-7,NA,CASSDKAWQYF,TGTGCCAGCAGTGATAAGGCCTGGCAGTACTTC
TRBV11-2,NA,TRBJ2-4,NA,CASSHGGRKDIQYF,TGTGCCAGCAGCCACGGGGGGCGCAAAGACATTCAGTACTTC